The rows below give T cell receptor beta chains drawn from one sample of a study of cytomegalovirus exposure and HLA in healthy donors. Using immunoSEQ multiplex PCR, the repertoire was profiled, and TCRdb retains in-frame clones only, with some absent. This table has more than 200,000 clones, about 92% appearing once. The sequenced sample consisted of PBMCs. The source of these receptors is a woman younger than 45 in good health and CMV-seronegative. CDR3s include the opening cysteine and the closing phenylalanine or tryptophan. D genes are given only for firm matches. Size is stated for part of the rows, as once, few or many counts, or as a class when the clone is expanded.

clone size: -; D gene: TRBD1; J gene: TRBJ1-1; V gene: TRBV6-6; CDR3 DNA: TGTGCCAGCAGTTACGGCAGGGGGCGAGCCCAGGCTTTCTTT; CDR3 protein: CASSYGRGRAQAFF
clone size: -; D gene: -; J gene: TRBJ2-5; V gene: TRBV5-1; CDR3 DNA: TGCGCCAGCAGCTTAACCACAGAGACCCAGTACTTC; CDR3 protein: CASSLTTETQYF
clone size: -; D gene: -; J gene: TRBJ2-3; V gene: TRBV4-2; CDR3 DNA: TGTGCCAGCAGCCAAGCCCGGGATACGCAGTATTTT; CDR3 protein: CASSQARDTQYF
clone size: -; D gene: TRBD1; J gene: TRBJ1-2; V gene: TRBV5-1; CDR3 DNA: TGCGCCAGCAGCTTGGTCACCGGGACAGGGAATGGCTACACCTTC; CDR3 protein: CASSLVTGTGNGYTF
clone size: few; D gene: -; J gene: TRBJ2-7; V gene: TRBV2; CDR3 DNA: TGTGCCAGCAGTGGACTAGAGGGCGAGCAGTACTTC; CDR3 protein: CASSGLEGEQYF
clone size: -; D gene: TRBD2; J gene: TRBJ2-2; V gene: TRBV2; CDR3 DNA: TGTGCCAGCAGTGTTTCTAGCGGGAGGGGCGGGGAGCTGTTTTTT; CDR3 protein: CASSVSSGRGGELFF
clone size: -; D gene: -; J gene: TRBJ2-7; V gene: TRBV5-8; CDR3 DNA: TGTGCCAGCAGCTTGGACGGACAGCTCCCTTCCTACGAGCAGTACTTC; CDR3 protein: CASSLDGQLPSYEQYF
clone size: -; D gene: -; J gene: TRBJ2-7; V gene: TRBV5-6; CDR3 DNA: TGTGCCAGCAGCTTGGCTTCCGACGAGCAGTACTTC; CDR3 protein: CASSLASDEQYF
clone size: -; D gene: TRBD2; J gene: TRBJ2-2; V gene: TRBV28; CDR3 DNA: TGTGCCAGCAGTTTTAGGCCTAGCGGGAAGAACACCGGGGAGCTGTTTTTT; CDR3 protein: CASSFRPSGKNTGELFF
clone size: once; D gene: -; J gene: TRBJ2-7; V gene: TRBV19; CDR3 DNA: TGTGCCAGTACCCTCTCCATGGGTCAGGAGCAGTACTTC; CDR3 protein: CASTLSMGQEQYF
clone size: -; D gene: -; J gene: TRBJ1-1; V gene: TRBV27; CDR3 DNA: TGTGCCAGCAGTGAGGGACTTGGAGGACCCACTGAAGCTTTCTTT; CDR3 protein: CASSEGLGGPTEAFF
clone size: -; D gene: -; J gene: TRBJ1-4; V gene: TRBV28; CDR3 DNA: TGTGCCAGCAGCGGGATCAATGAAAAACTGTTTTTT; CDR3 protein: CASSGINEKLFF
clone size: -; D gene: -; J gene: TRBJ2-6; V gene: TRBV4-3; CDR3 DNA: TGCGCCAGCAGCACTTCGGGAGGAACAGGGAGTAATACTGCTGGGGCCAACGTCCTGACTTTC; CDR3 protein: CASSTSGGTGSNTAGANVLTF
clone size: -; D gene: TRBD2; J gene: TRBJ2-5; V gene: TRBV9; CDR3 DNA: TGTGCCAGCAGCGCCACCCCCGGGACTAGCGGGATTGAGACCCAGTACTTC; CDR3 protein: CASSATPGTSGIETQYF
clone size: -; D gene: -; J gene: TRBJ2-3; V gene: TRBV27; CDR3 DNA: TGTGCCAGCAGTTCCCTAGCTGCCCGCGGGAATACGCAGTATTTT; CDR3 protein: CASSSLAARGNTQYF
clone size: -; D gene: TRBD2; J gene: TRBJ2-1; V gene: TRBV6-5; CDR3 DNA: TGTGCCAGCAGTTACTCGAGGGCTAGCGGGAGCAATGAGCAGTTCTTC; CDR3 protein: CASSYSRASGSNEQFF
clone size: -; D gene: -; J gene: TRBJ2-1; V gene: TRBV6-5; CDR3 DNA: TGTGCCAGCAGTTACGGGGCCGACAATGAGCAGTTCTTC; CDR3 protein: CASSYGADNEQFF
clone size: -; D gene: -; J gene: TRBJ2-2; V gene: TRBV29-1; CDR3 DNA: TGCAGCGGGGGGACCGGGGAGCTGTTTTTT; CDR3 protein: CSGGTGELFF
clone size: -; D gene: TRBD1; J gene: TRBJ2-5; V gene: TRBV9; CDR3 DNA: TGTGCCAGCAGCGCGGACAGGGCGGAAGAGACCCAGTACTTC; CDR3 protein: CASSADRAEETQYF
clone size: once; D gene: TRBD1; J gene: TRBJ2-7; V gene: TRBV7-2; CDR3 DNA: TGTGCCAGCAGCTTAGGCAGGGGGCAGGGGGAGCAGTACTTC; CDR3 protein: CASSLGRGQGEQYF
clone size: few; D gene: TRBD1; J gene: TRBJ2-7; V gene: TRBV6-5; CDR3 DNA: TGTGCCAGCAGTTACTCGGCAGGGGGCAGGACCTACGAGCAGTACTTC; CDR3 protein: CASSYSAGGRTYEQYF
clone size: -; D gene: TRBD1; J gene: TRBJ1-2; V gene: TRBV7-8; CDR3 DNA: TGTGCCAGCAGCTTACGGGACAGGGGTGCTAGTGGCTACACCTTC; CDR3 protein: CASSLRDRGASGYTF
clone size: -; D gene: -; J gene: TRBJ2-7; V gene: TRBV13; CDR3 DNA: TGTGCCAGCAGCACCGGGACATATAAGAAATCCGAGCAGTACTTC; CDR3 protein: CASSTGTYKKSEQYF
clone size: once; D gene: TRBD1; J gene: TRBJ1-5; V gene: TRBV19; CDR3 DNA: TGTGCCAGTAGTCCCCAGGGGGCGGGTCAGCCCCAGCATTTT; CDR3 protein: CASSPQGAGQPQHF
clone size: -; D gene: -; J gene: TRBJ2-2; V gene: TRBV28; CDR3 DNA: TGTGCCAGCAGGGGGTTTGAGAACACCGGGGAGCTGTTTTTT; CDR3 protein: CASRGFENTGELFF
clone size: -; D gene: -; J gene: TRBJ2-7; V gene: TRBV28; CDR3 DNA: TGTGCCAGCAGTTCGCGGGACCCCGGACATGTATTCTACGAGCAGTACTTC; CDR3 protein: CASSSRDPGHVFYEQYF
clone size: -; D gene: -; J gene: TRBJ2-3; V gene: TRBV5-1; CDR3 DNA: TGCGCCAGCCGTACAGGGATCTCTAGCACAGATACGCAGTATTTT; CDR3 protein: CASRTGISSTDTQYF
clone size: -; D gene: -; J gene: TRBJ2-5; V gene: TRBV6-5; CDR3 DNA: TGTGCCAGCTCCTACGGGAGTGAGACCCAGTACTTC; CDR3 protein: CASSYGSETQYF
clone size: -; D gene: TRBD1; J gene: TRBJ1-1; V gene: TRBV29-1; CDR3 DNA: TGCAGCGTTGTGGTCCTGGGACAGGGTGGGTTCACTGAAGCTTTCTTT; CDR3 protein: CSVVVLGQGGFTEAFF
clone size: once; D gene: -; J gene: TRBJ2-3; V gene: TRBV7-2; CDR3 DNA: TGTGCCAGCAGCTTAGACTCCCCCGGTGGCACAGATACGCAGTATTTT; CDR3 protein: CASSLDSPGGTDTQYF
clone size: -; D gene: TRBD1; J gene: TRBJ1-2; V gene: TRBV28; CDR3 DNA: TGTGCCAGCATAAGGACAGGGAGCTATGGCTACACCTTC; CDR3 protein: CASIRTGSYGYTF
clone size: few; D gene: -; J gene: TRBJ1-2; V gene: TRBV27; CDR3 DNA: TGTGCCAGCAGTTTATCGGCCTTCTATGGCTACACCTTC; CDR3 protein: CASSLSAFYGYTF
clone size: once; D gene: TRBD1; J gene: TRBJ2-7; V gene: TRBV4-1; CDR3 DNA: TGCGCCAGCAGCCAGGCAGGGGGCTTCCTCTCCTACGAGCAGTACTTC; CDR3 protein: CASSQAGGFLSYEQYF
clone size: once; D gene: -; J gene: TRBJ2-7; V gene: TRBV5-1; CDR3 DNA: TGCGCCAGCAGCCTGTGGGACGGAGGGGATCCGGGGCAGTACTTC; CDR3 protein: CASSLWDGGDPGQYF
clone size: once; D gene: TRBD1; J gene: TRBJ2-3; V gene: TRBV2; CDR3 DNA: TGTGCCAGCAGTCGACAGGGGGCGGGAGATACGCAGTATTTT; CDR3 protein: CASSRQGAGDTQYF
clone size: few; D gene: TRBD1; J gene: TRBJ1-2; V gene: TRBV19; CDR3 DNA: TGTGCCTGTTGGACAGGCTATGGCTACACCTTC; CDR3 protein: CACWTGYGYTF